This T cell receptor (beta chain) stems from a study of molecular identifiers for immune sequencing clone quantification (dated by TCRdb to between 2018 and 2020). Broadly, across the study: For a replicate experiment, the RNA from either approximately 20,000 or 100,000 naive CD8 T cells was divided into five aliquots, and four of those aliquots went on to sequencing. This methods study benchmarked molecular-identifier clustering-based TCR repertoire sequencing (MIDCIRS) and TCR RNA copy counting, using CD8 T cells to do so. The investigation overall reported the following: When barcode sub-clustering was not used, chimeric consensus sequences inflated TCR diversity, with chimeras reaching as high as 47%. Spiked-in Jurkat TCR RNA equivalent to a single cell was reported to be detectable even among 750,000 to 1,000,000 naive CD8 T cells. In CMV-specific effector cells, clones with more than 20 RNA copies accounted for over 98% of molecules, whereas in naive cells such clones accounted for under 1%. The sizes of highly expanded clones could end up underestimated when identical TCR molecules share a barcode. Modeling indicated about 3.1 TCR RNA copies recovered per cell, compared with approximately 10 by digital PCR, which implies a capture efficiency of approximately 31%. Naive libraries contained spiked-in Jurkat TCR RNA (10 copies' worth), which is not part of the donor repertoire.

Naive CD8 T cell libraries were made from around 18,000 to 910,000 sorted cells using 10%, 30% or 50% of purified RNA. Naive CD8 T cells were FACS-sorted as CD8+CD4-CCR7+CD45RA+ on a BD FACSAria II into RLT Plus buffer. Nine to eleven TCR copies' worth of Jurkat RNA were spiked into roughly 17,000-1,100,000 naive CD8 T cell samples to test detection sensitivity. CD8 T cells were enriched with RosetteSep CD8+ T Cell Enrichment Cocktail and Ficoll-Paque, followed by ACK red cell lysis. The CDR3, cysteine through phenylalanine, is 14 amino acids long. The retained sequence is limited to the CDR3, 42 bases, with the frame set at the first base. V is cut back by 1 base and J by 7 bases, with 6 bases in the junction unmatched. According to the germline V gene (reference sequence), CDR1 reads GTSNPN and CDR2 reads SVGIG. The method was PCR. TCRdb names NextSeq 500 as the instrument used. Bulk TCR libraries were prepared as previously described, using TCR primers listed in Table S5. Total RNA was purified with the Qiagen AllPrep DNA/RNA kit. Before analysis, reads from multiple sequencing runs of the same library were pooled. The paper's processing steps were these. Reads were retained only if the reads had an exact TCR constant sequence, and the retained reads were trimmed to 150 nt and grouped according to their 12-nt molecular barcodes. Within each barcode group, reads were sub-clustered at a 15% Levenshtein threshold, and quality-weighted consensus sequences were built per RNA molecule. Non-functional sequences were discarded, and so were lower-count sequences lying one edit away from another sequence. Based on fitting two negative binomial distributions, any barcode sub-cluster with under 20% of the maximum read count was discarded. TCRdb handled the public reads itself, with Q25 trimming in fastp and clone calling in MiXCR, and kept productive beta chains. Entries are consolidated by CDR3 protein sequence, retaining the most common genes and DNA. The V and J calls here are based on TCRdb, not the publication. The sample table holds approximately 320,000 distinct CDR3 sequences, of which 24% were seen once. The biggest ten clones account for 0.74% of the sample.

Notes on this clonotype: It lacks a known antigen. No base quality values were provided; no much bigger clone lies one nucleotide off.

The sequence came from a human donor in good health. Some libraries in this study had Jurkat cell RNA spiked in. Sequencing input: naive CD8+ T cells from blood, with Jurkat cell RNA spiked in. The intended sense of this specimen's cell subset or site label: FACS-sorted CD8+CD4-CCR7+CD45RA+ naive T cells. The sequence links TRBV30 to TRBJ2-7, and 11 junction bases match TRBD2. The nucleotide sequence is TGTGCCTGGAGTGGGCTAGCGGGGGGAGAAGAGCAGTACTTC. Its translation is CAWSGLAGGEEQYF.